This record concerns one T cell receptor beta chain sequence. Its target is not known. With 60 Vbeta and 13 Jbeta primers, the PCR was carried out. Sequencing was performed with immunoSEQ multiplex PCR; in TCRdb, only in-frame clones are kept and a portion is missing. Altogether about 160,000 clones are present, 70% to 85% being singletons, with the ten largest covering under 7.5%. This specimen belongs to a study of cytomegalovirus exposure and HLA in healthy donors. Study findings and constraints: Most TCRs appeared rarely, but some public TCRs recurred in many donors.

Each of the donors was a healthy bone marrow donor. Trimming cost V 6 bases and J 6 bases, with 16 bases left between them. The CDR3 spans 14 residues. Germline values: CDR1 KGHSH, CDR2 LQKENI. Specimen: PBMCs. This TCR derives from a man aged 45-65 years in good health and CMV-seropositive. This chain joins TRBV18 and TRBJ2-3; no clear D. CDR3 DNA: TGTGCCAGCTCTCCGAGTCCGCCCCCCGATACGCAGTATTTT. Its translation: CASSPSPPPDTQYF.